This T cell receptor beta chain was profiled in a study of T cell responses to AZD1222 COVID-19 vaccine. Study results and caveats: Among the donors, most were white British and more were female, and clonal diversity was possibly underestimated. Spike-specific TCR depth and breadth grew after two AZD1222 doses. Regions left unmutated in variants are reportedly the target of nearly half of spike-specific TCRs.

Turning to this clone: Its specificity is not known. At one end, the junction sequence differs from germline, possibly due to a read error.

Assay used: immunoSEQ multiplex PCR; TCRdb lists only in-frame clones, some missing. The table lists 95,000 to 150,000 clones, around 87% of them singletons. Sequenced here: peripheral blood, sampled on day 0 of AZD1222 vaccination. The receptor comes from an adult in good health.

The CDR3 protein is CASSPGLATSYEQYF. The CDR3 DNA is TGTGCTAGCAGCCCCGGACTGGCGACATCCTACGAGCAGTACTTC. The chain joins TRBV7-7 to TRBJ2-7; a weak D match, TRBD2 (5 bases). Germline CDR1 is SSHAT and CDR2 is FNYEAQ (reference sequence). The CDR3 has 15 residues.